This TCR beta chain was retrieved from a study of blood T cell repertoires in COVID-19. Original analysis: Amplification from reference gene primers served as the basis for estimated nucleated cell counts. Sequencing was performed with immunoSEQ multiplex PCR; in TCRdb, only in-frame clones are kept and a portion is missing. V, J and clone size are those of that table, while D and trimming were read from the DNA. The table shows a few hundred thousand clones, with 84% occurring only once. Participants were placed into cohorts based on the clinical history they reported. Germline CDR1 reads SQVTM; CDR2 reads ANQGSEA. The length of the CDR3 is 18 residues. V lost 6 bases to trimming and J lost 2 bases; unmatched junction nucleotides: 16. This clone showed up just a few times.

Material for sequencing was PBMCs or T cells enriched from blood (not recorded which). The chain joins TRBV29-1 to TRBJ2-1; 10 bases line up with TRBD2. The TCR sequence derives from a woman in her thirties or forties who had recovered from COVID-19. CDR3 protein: CSVSKWVSGRPPYNEQFF. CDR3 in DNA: TGCAGCGTCTCTAAGTGGGTTAGCGGGAGGCCCCCCTACAATGAGCAGTTCTTC.